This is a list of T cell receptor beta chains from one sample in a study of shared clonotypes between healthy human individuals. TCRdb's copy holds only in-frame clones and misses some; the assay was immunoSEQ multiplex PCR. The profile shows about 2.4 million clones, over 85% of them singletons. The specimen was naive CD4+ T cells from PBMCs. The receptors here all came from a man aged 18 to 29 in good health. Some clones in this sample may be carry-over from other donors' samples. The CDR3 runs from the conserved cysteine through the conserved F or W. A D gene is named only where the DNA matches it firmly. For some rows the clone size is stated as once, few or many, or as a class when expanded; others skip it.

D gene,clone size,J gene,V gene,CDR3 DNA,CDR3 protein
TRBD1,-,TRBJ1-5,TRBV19,TGTGCCAGTAGTGCAGGACAGGGGATAGGAAAAAGCAATCAGCCCCAGCATTTT,CASSAGQGIGKSNQPQHF
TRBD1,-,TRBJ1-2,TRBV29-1,TGCAGCGTTCCGGGACAGGCGATCACCTTC,CSVPGQAITF
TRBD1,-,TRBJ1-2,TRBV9,TGTGCCAGCAGCGTCGACAGGGCCTCTTCCTATGGCTACACCTTC,CASSVDRASSYGYTF
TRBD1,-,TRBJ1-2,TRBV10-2,TGCGCCAGCAGGCCGGACAGGGGATGGGGTGGCTACACCTTC,CASRPDRGWGGYTF
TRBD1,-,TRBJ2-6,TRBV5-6,TGTGCCAGCAGCCCGGGACAGGGGAGGACTGGGGCCAACGTCCTGACTTTC,CASSPGQGRTGANVLTF
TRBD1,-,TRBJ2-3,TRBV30,TGTGCCTGGATCCCCGGGACAGGGGTAGATACGCAGTATTTT,CAWIPGTGVDTQYF
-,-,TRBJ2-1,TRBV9,TGTGCCAGCAGCGTAGCCTTGTGGGAGCCCGACAATGAGCAGTTCTTC,CASSVALWEPDNEQFF
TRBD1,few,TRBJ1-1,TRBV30,TGTGCCTGGAACGACAGGGGCCCGCGAGCTTTCTTT,CAWNDRGPRAFF
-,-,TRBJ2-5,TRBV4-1,TGCGCCAGCAGCCAAGGATTGGAAGAGACCCAGTACTTC,CASSQGLEETQYF
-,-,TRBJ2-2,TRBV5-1,TGCGCCAGCAGCTTTTACACGTCGAACACCGGGGAGCTGTTTTTT,CASSFYTSNTGELFF
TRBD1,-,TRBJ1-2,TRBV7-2,TGTGCCAGCAGCTTAGGACAGGGCACCTATGGCTACACCTTC,CASSLGQGTYGYTF
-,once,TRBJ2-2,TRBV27,TGTGCCAGCAGAAGGGCCCAACAGGGTTACACCGGGGAGCTGTTTTTT,CASRRAQQGYTGELFF
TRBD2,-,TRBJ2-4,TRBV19,TGTGCCAGTAGTATAGACGGACTAGCGGGAGCAGCCAAAAACATTCAGTACTTC,CASSIDGLAGAAKNIQYF
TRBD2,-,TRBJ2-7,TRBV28,TGTGCCAGCAGCCAACTAGCGGGAGTGGACGAGCAGTACTTC,CASSQLAGVDEQYF
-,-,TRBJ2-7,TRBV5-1,TGCGCCAGCAGCCCGTGGGGGGTGAGCTCCTACGAGCAGTACTTC,CASSPWGVSSYEQYF
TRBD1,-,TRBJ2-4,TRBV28,TGTGCCAGCAGCTCCGGGACAGGGAGGGCTCGGTACTTC,CASSSGTGRARYF
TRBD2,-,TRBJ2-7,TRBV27,TGTGCCAGCAGTTTACTTTCCGGGACTAGCGGGATGGGGGCCTACGAGCAGTACTTC,CASSLLSGTSGMGAYEQYF
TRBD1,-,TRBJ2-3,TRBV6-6,TGTGCCAGCAGTTACGGGACAGAAACAGATACGCAGTATTTT,CASSYGTETDTQYF
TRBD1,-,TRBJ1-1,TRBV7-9,TGTGCCGGCAGCTTACGGGGACAGGGTGTGGGAGCTTTCTTT,CAGSLRGQGVGAFF
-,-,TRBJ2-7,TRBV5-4,TGTGCCAGCAGCTCCCCCGGGGGCAGGTCCTACGAGCAGTACTTC,CASSSPGGRSYEQYF
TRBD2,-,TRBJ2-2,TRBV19,TGTGCCAGTAGTTCCGGGAGGGACACCGGGGAGCTGTTTTTT,CASSSGRDTGELFF
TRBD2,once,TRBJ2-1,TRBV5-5,TGTGCCAGCAGCTTGGTTCTAGCGGGAGCTATAGATGAGCAGTTCTTC,CASSLVLAGAIDEQFF
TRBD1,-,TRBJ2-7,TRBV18,TGTGCCAGCTCAACTACAGGGGGTGGTAACTACGAGCAGTACTTC,CASSTTGGGNYEQYF
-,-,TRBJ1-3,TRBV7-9,TGTGCCAGCAGCTTTTCAAACCTACACAATATTATATATTTT,CASSFSNLHNIIYF
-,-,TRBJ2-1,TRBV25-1,TGTGCCAGCAGTGAAGAACTCGGTATGAATGAGCAGTTCTTC,CASSEELGMNEQFF
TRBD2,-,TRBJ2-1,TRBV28,TGTGCCAGCAGTTCCATGCTGGCGGGAGGGCGCTATGAGCAGTTCTTC,CASSSMLAGGRYEQFF
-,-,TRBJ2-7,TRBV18,TGTGCCAGCTCACCACAAAGACAGGACCACTCCTACGAGCAGTACTTC,CASSPQRQDHSYEQYF
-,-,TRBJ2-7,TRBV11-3,TGTGCCAGCAGCTTAGGGTTTACCTACGAGCAGTACTTC,CASSLGFTYEQYF
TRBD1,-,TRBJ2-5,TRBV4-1,TGCGCCAGCAGCCAAGACTTACAGGGGAGAGAGACCCAGTACTTC,CASSQDLQGRETQYF
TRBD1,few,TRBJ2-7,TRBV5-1,TGCGCCAGCAGCTTGGCGGGACAGGGCCTCTACGAGCAGTACTTC,CASSLAGQGLYEQYF
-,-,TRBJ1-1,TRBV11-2,TGTGCCAGCAGCTTAGTGAGGCCCACAACTGAAGCTTTCTTT,CASSLVRPTTEAFF
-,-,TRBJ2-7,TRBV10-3,TGTGCCATCAGTGAGGCCCAGCTAGTGCGGAGATCGTACGAGCAGTACTTC,CAISEAQLVRRSYEQYF
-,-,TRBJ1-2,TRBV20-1,TGCAGATCTGAAGGGGACTATGGCTACACCTTC,CRSEGDYGYTF
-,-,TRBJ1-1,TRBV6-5,TGTGCCAGCAGTTACTCGACCCTGAACACTGAAGCTTTCTTT,CASSYSTLNTEAFF
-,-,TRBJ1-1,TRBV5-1,TGCGCCAGCAGCTTTGGTTTTGGGAGGACTGAAGCTTTCTTT,CASSFGFGRTEAFF
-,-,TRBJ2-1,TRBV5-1,TGCGCCAGCAGCCAATCAGGGGATGGGTCCTACAATGAGCAGTTCTTC,CASSQSGDGSYNEQFF
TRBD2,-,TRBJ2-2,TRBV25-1,TGTGCCAGCAGTGTTGGTGCGGGAGTAGCCGGGGAGCTGTTTTTT,CASSVGAGVAGELFF
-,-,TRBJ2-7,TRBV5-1,TGCGCCAGCAGCTTCAGTCTTCAGGGTGGAAGCTCCTACGAGCAGTACTTC,CASSFSLQGGSSYEQYF
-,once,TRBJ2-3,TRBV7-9,TGTGCCAGCAGCTCAGGGGGGGCCGGTAGCACAGATACGCAGTATTTT,CASSSGGAGSTDTQYF
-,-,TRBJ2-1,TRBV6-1,TGTGCCAGCAGTGGCAGGGGTCGCTCCTACAATGAGCAGTTCTTC,CASSGRGRSYNEQFF
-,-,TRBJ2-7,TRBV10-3,TGTGCCATCACGAAGGGCCATCTCATCGAGCAGTACTTC,CAITKGHLIEQYF
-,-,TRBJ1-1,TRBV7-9,TGTGCCAGCAGCTTAGGGGGGGAGGCGAACACTGAAGCTTTCTTT,CASSLGGEANTEAFF
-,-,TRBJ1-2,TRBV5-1,TGCGCCAGCAGCCCGGAGGCTTATGGCTACACCTTC,CASSPEAYGYTF
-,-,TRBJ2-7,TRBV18,TGTGCCAGCTCACCTGGGGACACCTACGAGCAGTACTTC,CASSPGDTYEQYF
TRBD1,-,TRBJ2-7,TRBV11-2,TGTGCCAGCAGCTTAAACCCGGGACAGGGGGCGCACGAGCAGTACTTC,CASSLNPGQGAHEQYF